This T cell receptor (beta chain) is drawn from a study of shared clonotypes between healthy human individuals. Trimming took 5 bases from V and 7 from J, leaving 12 bases between them. The CDR3 is 13 residues long. Per the germline V gene, CDR1 is MNHEY and CDR2 is SMNVEV (reference sequence). Points from the study as a whole: Sampling covered nothing but blood. Tissue TCR repertoires likely differ from those found in blood. Large sequencing depth failed to make sorted-subset sequencing complete, rarefaction showed. Expectations were that clonotype sharing among donors would be affected by sequencing depth.

Profiled with immunoSEQ multiplex PCR; TCRdb holds only in-frame clones, not every one. The repertoire holds a few million clones, more than 80% seen once, with 0.39% in the top ten. Comment on this clone: Its antigen is unidentified.

Sequencing was carried out using naive CD4+ T cells from PBMCs. Subset given: CD45RA+ positively selected. The gene calls are TRBV27 and TRBJ2-1; D is perhaps TRBD2 (6 bases). The source of this sequence is a man between 18 and 29 years old in good health. Some clones in this sample may be carry-over from other donors' samples. The CDR3 loop reads CASSTQLANEQFF. The CDR3 DNA reads as TGTGCCAGCAGTACCCAACTAGCTAATGAGCAGTTCTTC.